Sequencing of this T cell receptor beta chain was carried out in a study of blood T cell repertoires in COVID-19. The CDR3 is made up of 16 amino acids. Germline trimming cut 6 bases from V and 8 bases from J; bases unmatched to any gene: 13. The V gene's germline CDR1 is ENHRY and CDR2 SYGVKD. The protocol was immunoSEQ multiplex PCR, while the TCRdb copy is restricted to in-frame clones and leaves out a portion. The sample carries 55,000 to 70,000 clones, around 90% recorded once. This receptor was obtained from a woman aged 45 to 65 with COVID-19, enrolled during active disease. This sequence joins TRBV10-3 and TRBJ1-4, with 9 bases aligning to TRBD1. The sequenced sample was peripheral blood. In DNA form, the CDR3 reads TGTGCCATCAGAGGACAGGGGACAGGCCAAGACGAAAAACTGTTTTTT. Residues: CAIRGQGTGQDEKLFF.